The sequence of this T cell receptor (beta chain) was determined in a study of brain metastases from non-small cell lung cancer. Trimming cost V 6 bases and J 4 bases, with 9 bases left between them. CDR1 MDHEN and CDR2 SYDVKM come from the germline V gene. This CDR3 is built from 12 residues. Whole-study findings and limits: Compared with primary tumors, brain metastases showed less T-cell infiltration.

Concerning this clone: The target antigen is unknown.

Measured with immunoSEQ multiplex PCR; TCRdb has only the in-frame clones, and not every one. The sample yields a few thousand clones, approximately 81% seen once. The gene calls are TRBV28 and TRBJ1-2; possibly TRBD1 for D (5 bases). The receptor was isolated from a donor at least 40 years old with non-small cell lung cancer. Material for sequencing was tissue from a brain metastasis. The CDR3 reads CASRGRFYGYTF. CDR3 DNA: TGTGCCAGCAGGGGACGGTTCTATGGCTACACCTTC.